One sample yielded the 9 T cell receptor beta chains listed below, sequenced in a study of T cell changes during pregnancy in multiple sclerosis. TCRdb's copy holds only in-frame clones and misses some; the assay was immunoSEQ multiplex PCR. This sample yields about 32,000 clones, of which 80% to 90% are seen a single time; more than 9.5% belongs to the top ten. The sample was CD8+ T cells from peripheral blood mononuclear cells, taken in the third trimester of pregnancy. The receptor source for this set is a female donor with multiple sclerosis, enrolled in a pregnancy study.

The CDR3: CASSVEQGNTGELFF. Written as DNA, the CDR3 is TGTGCCAGCAGCGTAGAACAGGGGAACACCGGGGAGCTGTTTTTT. V usage is TRBV9 and J usage is TRBJ2-2; weak D call: TRBD1 (6 bases). Between the trimmed V and J ends, which lost 0 bases and 1 base, there was a span of 7 bases. The CDR3 loop spans 15 amino acids. CDR1 is SGDLS, CDR2 YYNGEE, per germline.

The V gene is TRBV7-8, the J gene TRBJ2-5, with 12 bases identical to TRBD2. CDR3 length equals 16 residues. Germline assignment: CDR1 SGHVS and CDR2 FQNEAQ. Unmatched junction bases numbered 5, after V lost 2 bases and J lost 4 bases. The CDR3 spells CASSLWTSGTGETQYF. In DNA form, the CDR3 reads TGTGCCAGCAGCTTATGGACTAGCGGGACCGGAGAGACCCAGTACTTC.

The V call is TRBV7-9, the J call TRBJ2-3; possible D gene TRBD2, 7 bases. V dropped 1 base and J dropped 1 base, with 15 bases sitting between them. Germline values: CDR1 SEHNR, CDR2 FQNEAQ (reference sequence). The CDR3 spans 17 residues. The CDR3 bases are TGTGCCAGCAGCTTAGTACGGCAGGGGAGGGGCACAGATACGCAGTATTTT. As protein: CASSLVRQGRGTDTQYF.

DNA of the CDR3: TGTGCCAGCAGCGTAGTCGGGGGGCAGAACACCGGGGAGCTGTTTTTT. Encoded protein: CASSVVGGQNTGELFF. The chain carries TRBV9 and TRBJ2-2, with D maybe TRBD2 (7 bases). Per germline, CDR1 SGDLS and CDR2 YYNGEE. The CDR3 runs to 16 residues. Trimming cost V 0 bases and J 1 base, with 10 bases left between them.

The genes are TRBV6-1 and TRBJ2-5, with 8 nucleotides matching TRBD2. The V gene's germline CDR1 is MNHNS and CDR2 SASEGT. The ends lost 11 bases at V and 2 bases at J; junction bases unmatched: 13. This CDR3 has 15 residues. In DNA form, the CDR3 reads TGTGCCTGCCCTAAACGGGGGGGCGGTCAAGAGACCCAGTACTTC. It yields the protein CACPKRGGGQETQYF.

The V call is TRBV14, the J call TRBJ1-2; D may be TRBD1 (5 bases). The CDR3 contains 15 residues. Trimming removed 2 bases from V and 4 bases from J, with 14 bases in between. Germline V gene sequence: CDR1 SGHDN, CDR2 FVKESK. Written as DNA, the CDR3 is TGTGCCAGCAGCCAATTGGTAGGGGAGGCCTATGGCTACACCTTC. Translation: CASSQLVGEAYGYTF.

The chain has TRBV6-1 and TRBJ2-3, with D tentatively TRBD1 (6 bases). CDR1 MNHNS and CDR2 SASEGT come from the germline V gene. The CDR3 has 12 amino acids. The V gene lost 10 bases and the J gene lost 1 base, with 9 bases spanning the gap. The CDR3 nucleotides read TGTGCCACCAACAGGGGCACAGATACGCAGTATTTT. As protein: CATNRGTDTQYF.

J is TRBJ1-5 and V is TRBV27; a weak D match, TRBD1 (5 bases). The germline CDR1 and CDR2 sequences are MNHEY and SMNVEV (reference sequence). The CDR3 runs 13 residues. Trimming left V 4 bases short and J 5 bases short, with 9 bases between. This chain's CDR3 is CASSYGRDQPQHF. CDR3 DNA sequence: TGTGCCAGCAGTTATGGCAGGGATCAGCCCCAGCATTTT.

The V gene is TRBV4-1, the J gene TRBJ2-2; the D gene is possibly TRBD1 (7 bases). The CDR3 contains 16 residues. Trimming cost V 5 bases and J 1 base, with 14 bases left between them. CDR1 and CDR2 from the germline V gene are MGHRA and YSYEKL. The CDR3, as DNA: TGCGCCAGCAGCTTGCGGGACAGTGGGAACACCGGGGAGCTGTTTTTT. This translates into CASSLRDSGNTGELFF.